The next 8 T cell receptor beta chains were all read from a single sample in a study of shared clonotypes between healthy human individuals. The data were produced by immunoSEQ multiplex PCR, yet TCRdb's version contains in-frame clones alone and is incomplete. The sample includes around 550,000 clones, roughly 96% of them seen just once. It was CD45RO-negative cells, positively selected for CCR7, that made up naive CD8 cells, with terminally differentiated effector memory CD45RA+ cells excluded. Sequencing used naive CD8+ T cells sorted from blood. All receptors derive from a woman in her twenties or thirties in good health.

About this clone itself: This sample includes further DNA sequences coding for the same CDR3. CDR3 coding DNA: TGCAGCGTTGAAGATCGATCCTACGAGCAGTACTTC. Protein: CSVEDRSYEQYF. This chain uses TRBV29-1 with TRBJ2-7; D unresolved. The CDR3 loop spans 12 amino acids. CDR1 is SQVTM, CDR2 ANQGSEA, per germline. V lost 0 bases and J 1 base, leaving 4 bases between the germline ends.

V is TRBV5-6 and J is TRBJ2-7, with D possibly TRBD2 on 5 matching bases. In germline, CDR1 is SGHDT, CDR2 YYEEEE. The CDR3 length is 13 residues. Between the trimmed V and J ends, which lost 5 bases and 4 bases, there was a span of 13 bases. CDR3 nucleotide sequence: TGTGCCAGCAGTTTACGGGCGGGTTACGAGCAGTACTTC. Amino acids: CASSLRAGYEQYF.

The chain recombines TRBV29-1 with TRBJ2-5, with D maybe TRBD2 (6 bases). The CDR3 is 17 amino acids. V was clipped by 4 bases and J by 4 bases, with 25 bases between them. Germline loops: CDR1 SQVTM, CDR2 ANQGSEA. In nucleotides, the CDR3 is TGCAGCGTTGTGGGGGTTAGGGGCCGCTCGCGGGGAGAGACCCAGTACTTC. This gives the protein CSVVGVRGRSRGETQYF. Supplemented by reference TRBV29-1 and TRBJ2-5, the full variable domain reads SAVISQKPSRDICQRGTSLTIQCQVDSQVTMMFWYRQQPGQSLTLIATANQGSEATYESGFVIDKFPISRPNLTFSTLTVSNMSPEDSSIYLCSVVGVRGRSRGETQYFGPGTRLLVL.

With regard to this clone: The same CDR3 is also encoded by other DNA sequences in this sample. This chain uses TRBV27 with TRBJ1-5; D is unclear. Per the germline V gene, CDR1 is MNHEY and CDR2 is SMNVEV (reference sequence). Trimming removed 0 bases from V and 9 bases from J, with 6 bases in between. The CDR3 has 12 residues. DNA of the CDR3: TGTGCCAGCAGTTTATCCGGTGGGCCCCAGCATTTT. This codes for CASSLSGGPQHF.

V usage is TRBV28 and J usage is TRBJ1-5, with no clear D. The CDR3 runs 14 residues. Germline CDR1 and CDR2: MDHEN and SYDVKM. Trimming shortened V by 5 bases and J by 7 bases, and 15 bases separated the two germline ends. The CDR3 sequence: CASSGPGVGQPQHF. CDR3 sequence (DNA): TGTGCCAGCAGTGGCCCCGGGGTTGGCCAGCCCCAGCATTTT.

The chain links TRBV14 to TRBJ1-1, with 8 bases matching TRBD1. Trimming at V came to 1 base and at J to 4 bases, leaving 8 bases not matched to a gene. In germline, CDR1 is SGHDN, CDR2 FVKESK. This CDR3 has 16 amino acids. In DNA form, the CDR3 reads TGTGCCAGCAGCCAAGCCCCAGGGGGCCGGGGCACTGAAGCTTTCTTT. Amino acid sequence: CASSQAPGGRGTEAFF.

The chain employs TRBV9 and TRBJ1-4; a weak D match, TRBD1 (5 bases). In germline, CDR1 is SGDLS, CDR2 YYNGEE. With 1 base removed from V and 6 bases from J, the gap between germline ends came to 10 bases. The CDR3 has 14 residues. The CDR3 sequence: CASSVSGRDEKLFF. For the CDR3, the DNA is TGTGCCAGCAGCGTATCAGGGAGGGATGAAAAACTGTTTTTT.

The chain recombines TRBV27 with TRBJ2-4, with TRBD2 matching over 9 bases. The V gene end was trimmed by 0 bases and the J gene end by 5 bases; junction bases not matched to a gene: 5. The CDR3 contains 16 residues. The germline gives CDR1 MNHEY, CDR2 SMNVEV (reference sequence). The CDR3 DNA reads as TGTGCCAGCAGTTTATCGCGGGAGGGCGAACAAAACATTCAGTACTTC. This translates into CASSLSREGEQNIQYF.